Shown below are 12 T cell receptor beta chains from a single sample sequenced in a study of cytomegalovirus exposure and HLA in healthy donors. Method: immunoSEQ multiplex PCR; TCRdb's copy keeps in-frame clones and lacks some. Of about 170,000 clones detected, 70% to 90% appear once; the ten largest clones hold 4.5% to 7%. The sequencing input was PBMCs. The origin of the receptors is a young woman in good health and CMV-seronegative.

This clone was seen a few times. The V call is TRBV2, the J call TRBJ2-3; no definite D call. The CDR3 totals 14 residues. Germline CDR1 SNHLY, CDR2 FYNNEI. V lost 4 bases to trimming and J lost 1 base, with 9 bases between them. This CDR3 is CASSGQSRTDTQYF. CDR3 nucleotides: TGTGCCAGCAGTGGACAATCCCGCACAGATACGCAGTATTTT.

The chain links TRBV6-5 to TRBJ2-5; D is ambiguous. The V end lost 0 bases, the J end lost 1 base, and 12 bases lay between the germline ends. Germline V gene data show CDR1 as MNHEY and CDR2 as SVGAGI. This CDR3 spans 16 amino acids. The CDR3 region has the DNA TGTGCCAGCAGTTACTCGTTTACAGCTACCCAAGAGACCCAGTACTTC. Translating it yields CASSYSFTATQETQYF.

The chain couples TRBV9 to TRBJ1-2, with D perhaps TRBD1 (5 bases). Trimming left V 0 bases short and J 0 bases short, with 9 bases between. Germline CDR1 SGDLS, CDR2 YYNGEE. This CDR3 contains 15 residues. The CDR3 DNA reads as TGTGCCAGCAGCGTAGGGGTGGGGCCTAACTATGGCTACACCTTC. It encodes CASSVGVGPNYGYTF.

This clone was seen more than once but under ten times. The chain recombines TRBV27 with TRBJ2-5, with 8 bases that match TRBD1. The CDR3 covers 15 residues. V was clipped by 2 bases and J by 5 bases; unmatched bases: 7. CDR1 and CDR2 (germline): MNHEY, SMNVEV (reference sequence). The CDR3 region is CASSLVPGGGETQYF. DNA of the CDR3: TGTGCCAGCAGTTTAGTTCCAGGGGGCGGGGAGACCCAGTACTTC.

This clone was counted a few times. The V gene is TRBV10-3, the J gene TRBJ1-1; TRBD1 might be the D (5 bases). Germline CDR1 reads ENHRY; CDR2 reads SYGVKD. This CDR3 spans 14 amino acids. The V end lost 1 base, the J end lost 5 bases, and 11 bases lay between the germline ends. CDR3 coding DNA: TGTGCCATCAGTGAGTATGGGGCGCGGACTGAAGCTTTCTTT. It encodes CAISEYGARTEAFF.

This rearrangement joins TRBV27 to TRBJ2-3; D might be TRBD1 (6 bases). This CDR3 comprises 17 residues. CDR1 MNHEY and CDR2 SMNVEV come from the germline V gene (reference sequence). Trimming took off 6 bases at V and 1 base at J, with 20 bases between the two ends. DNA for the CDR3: TGTGCCAGCAGATCGGGTACAGGGTCCCGGGGCACAGATACGCAGTATTTT. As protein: CASRSGTGSRGTDTQYF.

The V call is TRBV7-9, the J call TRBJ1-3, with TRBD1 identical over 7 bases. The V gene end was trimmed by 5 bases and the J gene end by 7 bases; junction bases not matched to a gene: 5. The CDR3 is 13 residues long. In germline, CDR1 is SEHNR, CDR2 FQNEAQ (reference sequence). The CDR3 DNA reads TGTGCCAGCAGCGAAAGACAGGGTAACACCATATATTTT. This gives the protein CASSERQGNTIYF.

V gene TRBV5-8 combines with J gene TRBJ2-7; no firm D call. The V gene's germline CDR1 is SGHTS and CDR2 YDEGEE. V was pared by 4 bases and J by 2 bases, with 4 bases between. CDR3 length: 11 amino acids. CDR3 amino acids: CASSGPYEQYF. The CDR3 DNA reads TGTGCCAGCAGCGGACCCTACGAGCAGTACTTC.

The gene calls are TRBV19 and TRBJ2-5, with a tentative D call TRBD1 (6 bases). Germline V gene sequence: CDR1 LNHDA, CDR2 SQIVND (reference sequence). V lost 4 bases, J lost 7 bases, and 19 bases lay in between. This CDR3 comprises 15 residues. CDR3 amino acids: CASSTGLRGQTTQYF. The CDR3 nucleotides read TGTGCCAGTAGTACTGGCCTCAGGGGCCAAACGACCCAGTACTTC.

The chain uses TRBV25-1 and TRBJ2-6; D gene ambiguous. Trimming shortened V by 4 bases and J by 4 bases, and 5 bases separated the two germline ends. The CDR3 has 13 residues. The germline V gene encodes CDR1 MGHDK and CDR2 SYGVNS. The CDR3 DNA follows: TGTGCCAGCAGTGTGCTCGGGGCCAACGTCCTGACTTTC. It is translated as CASSVLGANVLTF.

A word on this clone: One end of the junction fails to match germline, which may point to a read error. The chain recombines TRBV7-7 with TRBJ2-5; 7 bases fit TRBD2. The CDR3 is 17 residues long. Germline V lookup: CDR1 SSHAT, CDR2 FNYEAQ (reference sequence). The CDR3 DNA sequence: TGTGCTAGCAGCTTACCAGTTGGGGGACTAACGGGAGAGACCCAGTACTTC. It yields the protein CASSLPVGGLTGETQYF.

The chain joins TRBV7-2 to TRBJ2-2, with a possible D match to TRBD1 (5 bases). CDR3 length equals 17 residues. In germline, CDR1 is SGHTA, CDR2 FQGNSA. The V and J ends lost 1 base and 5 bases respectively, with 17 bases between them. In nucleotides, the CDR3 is TGTGCCAGCAGCTTAGGAGGTGTCGCCCGACAGACCGGGGAGCTGTTTTTT. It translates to CASSLGGVARQTGELFF.